This T cell receptor beta chain was obtained from a study of T cells in Graves' hyperthyroidism and ophthalmopathy. Whole-study context: The blood sample was taken at first diagnosis, before treatment began.

This clonotype was counted at least ten times. Amplification yielded TCR beta CDR3 regions, with RNA transcripts as the source. TCR CDR3 regions were first amplified by RT-PCR with HTBI primers. TCRdb re-derived calls from the multiplex PCR reads in MiXCR, one entry per CDR3 protein. The data contain 550,000 to 650,000 distinct CDR3 sequences, over 11% of them seen just once; the ten biggest clones take up under 7%. It was uncontrolled infection, other autoimmune disease, pregnancy or lactation that excluded patients. The receptor's source is a woman aged 30 to 39 with Graves' hyperthyroidism that later progressed to Graves' ophthalmopathy. The sequencing input was blood.

The CDR3 here is CASSFGQGRNTIYF. DNA for the CDR3: TGTGCCAGCAGCTTTGGACAGGGCCGAAACACCATATATTTT. This chain uses TRBV5-5 with TRBJ1-3; the match to TRBD1 covers 8 bases. This CDR3 spans 14 amino acids. J was trimmed by 5 bases and V by 2 bases; bases with no gene match: 3. Germline V gives CDR1 SGHKS, CDR2 YYEKEE (reference sequence).